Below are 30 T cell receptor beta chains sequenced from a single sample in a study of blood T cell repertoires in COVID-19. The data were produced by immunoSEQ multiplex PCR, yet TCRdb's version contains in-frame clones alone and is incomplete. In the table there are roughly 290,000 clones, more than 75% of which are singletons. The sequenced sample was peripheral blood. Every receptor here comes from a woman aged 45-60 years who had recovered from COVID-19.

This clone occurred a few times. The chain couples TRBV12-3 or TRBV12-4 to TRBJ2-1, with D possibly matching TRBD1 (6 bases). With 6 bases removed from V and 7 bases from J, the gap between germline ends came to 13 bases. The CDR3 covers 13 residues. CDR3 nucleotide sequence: TGTGCCAGCAGACTCAGGGGCACGAATGAGCAGTTCTTC. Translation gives CASRLRGTNEQFF.

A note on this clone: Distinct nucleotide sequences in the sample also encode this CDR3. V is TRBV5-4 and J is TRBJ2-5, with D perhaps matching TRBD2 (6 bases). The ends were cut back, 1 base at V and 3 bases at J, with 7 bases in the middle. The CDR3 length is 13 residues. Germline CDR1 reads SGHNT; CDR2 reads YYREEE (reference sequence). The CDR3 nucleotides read TGTGCCAGCAGCTTGACGGGAGAAGAGACCCAGTACTTC. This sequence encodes CASSLTGEETQYF.

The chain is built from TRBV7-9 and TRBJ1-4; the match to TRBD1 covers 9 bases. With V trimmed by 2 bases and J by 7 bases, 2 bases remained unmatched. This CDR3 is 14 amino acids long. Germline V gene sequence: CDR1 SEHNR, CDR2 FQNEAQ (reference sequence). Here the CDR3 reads CASSLRTGAEKLFF. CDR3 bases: TGTGCCAGCAGCTTAAGGACAGGGGCTGAAAAACTGTTTTTT.

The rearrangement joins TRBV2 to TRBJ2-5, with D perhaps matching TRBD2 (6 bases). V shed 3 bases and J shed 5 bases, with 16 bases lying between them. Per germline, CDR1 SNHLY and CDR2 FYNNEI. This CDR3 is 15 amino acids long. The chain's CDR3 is CASSEHGTGRETQYF. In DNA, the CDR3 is TGTGCCAGCAGTGAGCACGGCACGGGGAGGGAGACCCAGTACTTC.

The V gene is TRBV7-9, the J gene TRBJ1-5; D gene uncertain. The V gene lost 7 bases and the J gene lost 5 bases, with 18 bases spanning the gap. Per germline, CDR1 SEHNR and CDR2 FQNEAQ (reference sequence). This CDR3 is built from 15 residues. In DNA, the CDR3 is TGTGCCAGCACCGATCTCCGGGGAGCTGATCAGCCCCAGCATTTT. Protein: CASTDLRGADQPQHF. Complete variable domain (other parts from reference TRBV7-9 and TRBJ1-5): DTGVSQNPRHKITKRGQNVTFRCDPISEHNRLYWYRQTLGQGPEFLTYFQNEAQLEKSRLLSDRFSAERPKGSFSTLEIQRTEQGDSAMYLCASTDLRGADQPQHFGDGTRLSIL.

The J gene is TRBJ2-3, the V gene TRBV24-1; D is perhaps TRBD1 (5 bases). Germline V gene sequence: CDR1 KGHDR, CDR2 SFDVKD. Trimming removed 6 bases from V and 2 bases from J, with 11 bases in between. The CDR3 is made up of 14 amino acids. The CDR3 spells CATSSQGPTDTQYF. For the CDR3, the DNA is TGTGCCACCAGTTCCCAGGGCCCCACAGATACGCAGTATTTT.

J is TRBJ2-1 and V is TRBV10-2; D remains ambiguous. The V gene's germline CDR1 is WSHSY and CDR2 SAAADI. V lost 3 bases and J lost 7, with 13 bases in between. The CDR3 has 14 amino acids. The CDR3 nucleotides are TGCGCCAGCAGTGAAACTTCAGGTTTAAATGAGCAGTTCTTC. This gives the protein CASSETSGLNEQFF.

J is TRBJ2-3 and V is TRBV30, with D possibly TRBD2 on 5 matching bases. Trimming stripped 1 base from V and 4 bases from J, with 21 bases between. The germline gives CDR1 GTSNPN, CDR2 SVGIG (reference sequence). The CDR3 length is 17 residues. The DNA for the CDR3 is TGTGCCTGGAGTGAGGAGGTCCGTCTAGCTAGAGCAGATACGCAGTATTTT. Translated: CAWSEEVRLARADTQYF.

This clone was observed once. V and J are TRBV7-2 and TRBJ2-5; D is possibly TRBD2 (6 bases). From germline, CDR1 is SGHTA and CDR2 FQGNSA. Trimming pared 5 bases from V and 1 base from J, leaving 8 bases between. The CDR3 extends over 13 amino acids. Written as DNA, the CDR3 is TGTGCCAGCAGCCGGGAGATCCAAGAGACCCAGTACTTC. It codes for CASSREIQETQYF.

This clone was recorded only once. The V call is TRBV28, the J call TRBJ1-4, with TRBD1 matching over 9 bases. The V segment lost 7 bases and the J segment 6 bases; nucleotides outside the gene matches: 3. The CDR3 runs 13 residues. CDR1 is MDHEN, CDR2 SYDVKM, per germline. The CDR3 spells CASKQGADEKLFF. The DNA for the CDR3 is TGTGCCAGCAAACAGGGGGCGGATGAAAAACTGTTTTTT.

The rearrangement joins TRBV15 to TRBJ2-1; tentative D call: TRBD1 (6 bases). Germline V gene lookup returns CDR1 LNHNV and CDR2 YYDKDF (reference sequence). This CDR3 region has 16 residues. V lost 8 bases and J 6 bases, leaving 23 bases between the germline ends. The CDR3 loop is CATGILRSGTPNEQFF. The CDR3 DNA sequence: TGTGCCACCGGCATTTTGCGCTCCGGGACACCCAATGAGCAGTTCTTC.

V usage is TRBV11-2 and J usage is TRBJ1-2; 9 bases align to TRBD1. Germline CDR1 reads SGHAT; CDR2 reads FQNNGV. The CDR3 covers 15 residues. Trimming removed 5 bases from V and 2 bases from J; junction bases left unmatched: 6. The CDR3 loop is CASSTNRGRNYGYTF. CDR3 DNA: TGTGCCAGCAGCACGAACAGGGGGCGGAACTATGGCTACACCTTC.

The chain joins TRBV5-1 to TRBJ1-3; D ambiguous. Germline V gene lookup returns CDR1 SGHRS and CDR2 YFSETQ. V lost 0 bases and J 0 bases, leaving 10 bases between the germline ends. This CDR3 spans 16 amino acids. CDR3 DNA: TGCGCCAGCAGCTTGGGGACTTTTGACTCTGGAAACACCATATATTTT. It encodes CASSLGTFDSGNTIYF.

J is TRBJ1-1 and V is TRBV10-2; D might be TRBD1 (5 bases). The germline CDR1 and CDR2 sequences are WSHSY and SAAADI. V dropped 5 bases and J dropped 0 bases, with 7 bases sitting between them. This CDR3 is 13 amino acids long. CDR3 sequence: CASSRQMNTEAFF. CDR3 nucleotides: TGCGCCAGCAGTAGACAGATGAACACTGAAGCTTTCTTT.

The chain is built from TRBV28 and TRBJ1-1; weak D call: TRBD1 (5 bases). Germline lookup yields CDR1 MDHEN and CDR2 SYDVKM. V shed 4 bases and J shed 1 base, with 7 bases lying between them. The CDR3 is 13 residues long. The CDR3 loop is CASSSGGNTEAFF. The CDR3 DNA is TGTGCCAGCAGTTCCGGGGGGAACACTGAAGCTTTCTTT.

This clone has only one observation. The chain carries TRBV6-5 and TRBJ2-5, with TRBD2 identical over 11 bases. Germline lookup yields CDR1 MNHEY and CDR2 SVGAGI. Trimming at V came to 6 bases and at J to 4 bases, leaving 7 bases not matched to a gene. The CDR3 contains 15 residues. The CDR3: CASSQTGTSGETQYF. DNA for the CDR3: TGTGCCAGCAGCCAAACCGGGACTAGCGGAGAGACCCAGTACTTC.

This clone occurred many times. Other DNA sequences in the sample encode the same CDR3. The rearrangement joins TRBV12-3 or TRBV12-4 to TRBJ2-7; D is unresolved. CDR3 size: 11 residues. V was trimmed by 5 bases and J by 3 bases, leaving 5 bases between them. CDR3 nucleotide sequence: TGTGCCAGCAGTCATAGCTACGAGCAGTACTTC. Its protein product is CASSHSYEQYF.

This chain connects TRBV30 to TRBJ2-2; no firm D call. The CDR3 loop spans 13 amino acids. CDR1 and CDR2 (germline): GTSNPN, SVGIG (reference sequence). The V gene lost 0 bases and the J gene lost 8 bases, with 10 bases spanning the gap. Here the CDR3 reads CAWSVRIGGELFF. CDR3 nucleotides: TGTGCCTGGAGTGTTAGGATCGGGGGGGAGCTGTTTTTT.

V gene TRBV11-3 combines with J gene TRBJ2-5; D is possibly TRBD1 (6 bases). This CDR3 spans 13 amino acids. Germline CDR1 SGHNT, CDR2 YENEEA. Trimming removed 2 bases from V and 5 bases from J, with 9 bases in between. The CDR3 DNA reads TGTGCCAGCAGCTTAAACAGGGTTGAGACCCAGTACTTC. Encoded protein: CASSLNRVETQYF.

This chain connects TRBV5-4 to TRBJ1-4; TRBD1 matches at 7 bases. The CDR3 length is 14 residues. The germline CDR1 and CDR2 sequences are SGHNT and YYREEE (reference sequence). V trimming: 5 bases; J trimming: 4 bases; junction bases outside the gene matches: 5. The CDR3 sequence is CASSTGQFNEKLFF. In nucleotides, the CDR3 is TGTGCCAGCAGTACGGGACAGTTTAATGAAAAACTGTTTTTT.

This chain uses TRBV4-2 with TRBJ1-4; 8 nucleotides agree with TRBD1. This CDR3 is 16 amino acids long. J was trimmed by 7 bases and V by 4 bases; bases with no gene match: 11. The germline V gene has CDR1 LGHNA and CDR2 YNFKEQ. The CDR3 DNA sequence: TGTGCCAGCAGCCGCTCCGGCCAGGGGGCGACTGAAAAACTGTTTTTT. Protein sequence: CASSRSGQGATEKLFF.

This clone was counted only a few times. As DNA, the CDR3 is TGTGCCAGCAGCCAACTAGCGGGGGGGCTAGGTGAGCAGTTCTTC. It codes for CASSQLAGGLGEQFF. This chain uses TRBV6-2 or TRBV6-3 with TRBJ2-1; 13 positions match TRBD2. This CDR3 spans 15 amino acids. Germline V CDR1 and CDR2: MNHEY, SVGEGT. J was trimmed by 9 bases and V by 6 bases; bases with no gene match: 8.

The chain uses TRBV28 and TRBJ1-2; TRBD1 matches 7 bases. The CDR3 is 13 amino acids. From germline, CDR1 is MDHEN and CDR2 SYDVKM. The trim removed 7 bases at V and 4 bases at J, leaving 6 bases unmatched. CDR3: CASNRGAPYGYTF. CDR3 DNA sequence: TGTGCCAGCAACAGGGGTGCGCCCTATGGCTACACCTTC.

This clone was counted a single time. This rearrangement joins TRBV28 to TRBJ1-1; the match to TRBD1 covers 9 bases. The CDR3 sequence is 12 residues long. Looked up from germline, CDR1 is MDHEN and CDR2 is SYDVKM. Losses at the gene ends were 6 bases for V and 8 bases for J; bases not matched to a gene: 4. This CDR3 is CASRLGTGEAFF. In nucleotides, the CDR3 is TGTGCCAGCAGACTAGGGACAGGGGAAGCTTTCTTT.

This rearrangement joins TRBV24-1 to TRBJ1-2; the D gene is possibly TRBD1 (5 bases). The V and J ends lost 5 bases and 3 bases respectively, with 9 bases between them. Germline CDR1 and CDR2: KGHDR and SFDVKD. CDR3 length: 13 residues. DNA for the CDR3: TGTGCCACCAGTGGGGGCTGGGACTATGGCTACACCTTC. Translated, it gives CATSGGWDYGYTF.

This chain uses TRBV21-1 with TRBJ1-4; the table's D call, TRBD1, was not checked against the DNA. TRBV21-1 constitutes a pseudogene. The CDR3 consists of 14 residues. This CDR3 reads CASSVRDRGEKLFF. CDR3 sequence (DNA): TGTGCCAGCAGCGTCCGGGACAGGGGTGAAAAACTGTTTTTT.

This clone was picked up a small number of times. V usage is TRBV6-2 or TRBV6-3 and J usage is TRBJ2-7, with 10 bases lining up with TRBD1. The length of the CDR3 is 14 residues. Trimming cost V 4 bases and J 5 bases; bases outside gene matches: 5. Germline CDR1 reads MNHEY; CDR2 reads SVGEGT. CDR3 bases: TGTGCCAGCAGTTTCCGGGACAGGGGACACGAGCAGTACTTC. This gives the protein CASSFRDRGHEQYF.

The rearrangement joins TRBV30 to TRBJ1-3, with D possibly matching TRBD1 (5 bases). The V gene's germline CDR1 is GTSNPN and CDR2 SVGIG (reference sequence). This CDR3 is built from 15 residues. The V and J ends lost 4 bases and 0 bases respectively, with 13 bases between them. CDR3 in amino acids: CAWNPGFLSGNTIYF. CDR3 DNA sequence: TGTGCCTGGAACCCAGGGTTCCTCTCTGGAAACACCATATATTTT. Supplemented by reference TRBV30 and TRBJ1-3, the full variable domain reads SQTIHQWPATLVQPVGSPLSLECTVEGTSNPNLYWYRQAAGRGLQLLFYSVGIGQISSEVPQNLSASRPQDRQFILSSKKLLLSDSGFYLCAWNPGFLSGNTIYFGEGSWLTVV.

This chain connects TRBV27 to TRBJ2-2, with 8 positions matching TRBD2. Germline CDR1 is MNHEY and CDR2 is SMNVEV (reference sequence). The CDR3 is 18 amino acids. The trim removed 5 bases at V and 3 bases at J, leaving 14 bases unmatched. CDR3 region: CASSPRLRGVVDTGELFF. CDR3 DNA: TGTGCCAGCAGTCCCCGCCTGCGGGGGGTCGTGGACACCGGGGAGCTGTTTTTT.

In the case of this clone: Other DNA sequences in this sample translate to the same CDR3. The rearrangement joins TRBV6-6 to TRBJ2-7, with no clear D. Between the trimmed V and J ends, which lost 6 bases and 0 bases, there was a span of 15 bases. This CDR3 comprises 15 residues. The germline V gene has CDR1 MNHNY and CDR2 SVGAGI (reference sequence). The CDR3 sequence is CASSDEVLSSYEQYF. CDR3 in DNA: TGTGCCAGCAGCGATGAGGTTTTAAGCTCCTACGAGCAGTACTTC.